The T cell receptor (beta chain) described here comes from a study of vaccination and CD4 T cells after COVID-19. This clonotype was counted between two and nine times. Antigen: not known. The Oncomine TCR Beta short-read assay was applied to DNA of cultured CD4+ T cells. One entry per CDR3 protein results from TCRdb running MiXCR on the PCR reads. The sample has roughly 7,000 distinct CDR3 sequences, around 79% seen once. CDR1 is MNHEY and CDR2 is SMNVEV in the germline V gene (reference sequence). V lost 8 bases to trimming and J lost 4 bases, with 15 bases between them. The CDR3 extends over 14 amino acids. The sample's treatment: approximately 10-day PBMC culture with coronavirus spike peptide pools or control peptides (ViraFEST assay).

The gene calls are TRBV27 and TRBJ2-1; D is unresolved. Sample: CD4+ T cells from blood, cultured in vitro. This clonotype was sampled from a human donor who had recovered from COVID-19. Here the CDR3 DNA reads TGTGCCAGCGCCGCCAGGCAGCCTTACAATGAGCAGTTCTTC. This gives the protein CASAARQPYNEQFF.